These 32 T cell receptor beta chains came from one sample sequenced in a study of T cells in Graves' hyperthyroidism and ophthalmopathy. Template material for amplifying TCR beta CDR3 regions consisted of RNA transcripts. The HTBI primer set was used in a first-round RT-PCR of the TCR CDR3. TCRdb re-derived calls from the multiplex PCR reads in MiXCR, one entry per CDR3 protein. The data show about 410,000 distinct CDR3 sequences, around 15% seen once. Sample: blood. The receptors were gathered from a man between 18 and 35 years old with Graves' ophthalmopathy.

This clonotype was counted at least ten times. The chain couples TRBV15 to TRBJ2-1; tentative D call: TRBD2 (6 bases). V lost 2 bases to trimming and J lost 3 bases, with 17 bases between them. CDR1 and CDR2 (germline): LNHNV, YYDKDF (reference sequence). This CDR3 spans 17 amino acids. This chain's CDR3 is CATSRNSGPIDYNEQFF. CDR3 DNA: TGTGCCACCAGCAGAAATAGCGGCCCCATAGACTACAATGAGCAGTTCTTC. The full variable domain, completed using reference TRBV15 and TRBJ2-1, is DAMVIQNPRYQVTQFGKPVTLSCSQTLNHNVMYWYQQKSSQAPKLLFHYYDKDFNNEADTPDNFQSRRPNTSFCFLDIRSPGLGDTAMYLCATSRNSGPIDYNEQFFGPGTRLTVL.

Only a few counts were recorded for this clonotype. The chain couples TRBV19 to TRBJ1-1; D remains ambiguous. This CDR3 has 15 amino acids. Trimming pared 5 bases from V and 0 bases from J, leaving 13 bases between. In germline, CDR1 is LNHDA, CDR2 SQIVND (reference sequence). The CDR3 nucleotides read TGTGCCAGTAGTCTAGGAGACACCTTGAACACTGAAGCTTTCTTT. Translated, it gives CASSLGDTLNTEAFF.

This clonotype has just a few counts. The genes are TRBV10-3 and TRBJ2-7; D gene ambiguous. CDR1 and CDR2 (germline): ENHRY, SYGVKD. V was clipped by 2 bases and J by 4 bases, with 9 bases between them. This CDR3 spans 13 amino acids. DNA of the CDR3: TGTGCCATCAGTGAGCTAAGAAGTTACGAGCAGTACTTC. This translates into CAISELRSYEQYF.

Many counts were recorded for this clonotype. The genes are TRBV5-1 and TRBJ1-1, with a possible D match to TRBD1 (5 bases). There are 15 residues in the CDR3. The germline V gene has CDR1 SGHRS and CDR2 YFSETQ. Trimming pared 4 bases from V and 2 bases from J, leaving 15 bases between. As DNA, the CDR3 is TGCGCCAGCAGCCCTTACGCAGGGCGAAACACTGAAGCTTTCTTT. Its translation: CASSPYAGRNTEAFF.

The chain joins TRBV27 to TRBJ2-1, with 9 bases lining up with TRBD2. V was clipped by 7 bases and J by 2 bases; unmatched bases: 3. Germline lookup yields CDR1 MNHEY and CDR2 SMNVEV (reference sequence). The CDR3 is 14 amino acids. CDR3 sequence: CASTSGETYNEQFF. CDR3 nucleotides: TGTGCCAGCACTAGCGGGGAGACCTACAATGAGCAGTTCTTC.

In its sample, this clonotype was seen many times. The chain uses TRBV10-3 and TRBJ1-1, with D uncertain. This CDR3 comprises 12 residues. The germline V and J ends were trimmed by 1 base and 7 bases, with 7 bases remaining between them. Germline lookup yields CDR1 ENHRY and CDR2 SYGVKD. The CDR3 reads CAISEFESEAFF. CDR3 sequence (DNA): TGTGCCATCAGTGAGTTTGAAAGTGAAGCTTTCTTT.

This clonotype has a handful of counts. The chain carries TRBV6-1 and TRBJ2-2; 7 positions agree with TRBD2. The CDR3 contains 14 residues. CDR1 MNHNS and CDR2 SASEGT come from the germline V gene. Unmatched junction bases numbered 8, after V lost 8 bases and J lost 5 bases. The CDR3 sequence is CASCKTSQTGELFF. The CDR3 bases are TGTGCCAGCTGTAAGACTAGCCAGACCGGGGAGCTGTTTTTT.

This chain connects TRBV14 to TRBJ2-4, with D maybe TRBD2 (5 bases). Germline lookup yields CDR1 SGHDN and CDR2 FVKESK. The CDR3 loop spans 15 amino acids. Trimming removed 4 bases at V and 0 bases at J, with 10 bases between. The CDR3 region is CASSPLRGAKNIQYF. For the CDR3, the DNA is TGTGCCAGCAGCCCCCTCCGGGGAGCCAAAAACATTCAGTACTTC.

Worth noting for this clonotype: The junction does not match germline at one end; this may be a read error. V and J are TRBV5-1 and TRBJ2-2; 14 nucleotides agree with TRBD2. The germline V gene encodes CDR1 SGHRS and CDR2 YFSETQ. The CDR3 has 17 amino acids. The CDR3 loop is CASSSPGLAGATEELFF. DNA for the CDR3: TGTGCCAGCAGTTCCCCGGGACTAGCGGGAGCCACCGAGGAGCTGTTTTTT.

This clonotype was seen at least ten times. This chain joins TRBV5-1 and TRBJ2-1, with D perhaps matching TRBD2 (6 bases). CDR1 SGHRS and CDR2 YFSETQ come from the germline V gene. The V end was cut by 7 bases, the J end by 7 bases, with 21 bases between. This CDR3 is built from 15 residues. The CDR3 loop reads CASLSGSEDRNEQFF. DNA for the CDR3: TGCGCCAGCCTAAGCGGGTCAGAGGATAGGAATGAGCAGTTCTTC.

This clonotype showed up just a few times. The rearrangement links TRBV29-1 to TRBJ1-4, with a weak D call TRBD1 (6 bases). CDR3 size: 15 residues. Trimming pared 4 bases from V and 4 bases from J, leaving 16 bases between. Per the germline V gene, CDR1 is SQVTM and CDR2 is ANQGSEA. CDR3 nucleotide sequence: TGCAGCGTTGCCACGAGGGGGGGGATTAATGAAAAACTGTTTTTT. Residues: CSVATRGGINEKLFF.

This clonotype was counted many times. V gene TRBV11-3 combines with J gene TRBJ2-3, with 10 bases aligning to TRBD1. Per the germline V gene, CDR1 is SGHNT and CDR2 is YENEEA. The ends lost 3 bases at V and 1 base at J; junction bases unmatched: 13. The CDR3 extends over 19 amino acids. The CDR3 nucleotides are TGTGCCAGCAGCTTCGGCTCTCTGGCCGGGACAGGGGGCACAGATACGCAGTATTTT. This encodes CASSFGSLAGTGGTDTQYF.

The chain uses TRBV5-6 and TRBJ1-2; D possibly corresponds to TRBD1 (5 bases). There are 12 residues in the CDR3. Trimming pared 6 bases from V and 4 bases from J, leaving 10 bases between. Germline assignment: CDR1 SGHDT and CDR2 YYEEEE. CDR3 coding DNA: TGTGCCAGCACCTCGGGGGTCTATGGCTACACCTTC. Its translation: CASTSGVYGYTF.

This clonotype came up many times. CDR3 sequence reads: CASSDTGTGYYNEQFF. In DNA form, the CDR3 reads TGTGCCAGCAGTGACACCGGGACAGGCTACTACAATGAGCAGTTCTTC. The chain employs TRBV27 and TRBJ2-1; 8 positions match TRBD1. V lost 5 bases and J lost 3; bases outside the gene matches: 9. The CDR3 runs 16 residues. The germline V gene encodes CDR1 MNHEY and CDR2 SMNVEV (reference sequence).

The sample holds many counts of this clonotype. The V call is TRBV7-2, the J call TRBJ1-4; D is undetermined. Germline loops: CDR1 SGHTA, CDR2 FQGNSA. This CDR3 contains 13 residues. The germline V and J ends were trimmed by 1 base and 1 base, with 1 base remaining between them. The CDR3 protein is CASSLGTNEKLFF. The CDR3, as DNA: TGTGCCAGCAGCTTAGGAACTAATGAAAAACTGTTTTTT.

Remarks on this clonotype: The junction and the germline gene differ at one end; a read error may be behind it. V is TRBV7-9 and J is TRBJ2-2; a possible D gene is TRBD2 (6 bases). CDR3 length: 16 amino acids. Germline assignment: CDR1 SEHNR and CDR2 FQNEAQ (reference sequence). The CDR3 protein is CASSLVLAVNTGELVF. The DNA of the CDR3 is TGTGCCAGCAGCTTAGTATTAGCGGTAAACACCGGGGAGCTGGTTTTT.

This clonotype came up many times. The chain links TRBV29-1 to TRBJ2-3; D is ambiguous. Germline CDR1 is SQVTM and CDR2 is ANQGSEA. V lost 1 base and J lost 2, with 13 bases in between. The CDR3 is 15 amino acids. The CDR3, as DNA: TGCAGCGTTGAAGGTGGCGCCTCTTCCACAGATACGCAGTATTTT. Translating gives CSVEGGASSTDTQYF.

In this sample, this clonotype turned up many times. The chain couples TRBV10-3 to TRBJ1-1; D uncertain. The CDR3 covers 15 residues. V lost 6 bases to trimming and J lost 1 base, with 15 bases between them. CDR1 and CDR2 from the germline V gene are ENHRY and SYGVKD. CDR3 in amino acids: CAIRGHWTGNTEAFF. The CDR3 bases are TGTGCCATCAGAGGCCATTGGACGGGGAACACTGAAGCTTTCTTT.

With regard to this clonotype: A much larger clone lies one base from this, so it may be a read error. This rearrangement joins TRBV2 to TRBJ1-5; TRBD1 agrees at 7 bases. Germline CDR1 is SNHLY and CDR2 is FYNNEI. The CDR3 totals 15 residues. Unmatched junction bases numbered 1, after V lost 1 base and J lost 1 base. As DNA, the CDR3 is TGTGCCAGCAGTGAAGGGACAGGCAGCAATCAGCCCCAGCATTTT. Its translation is CASSEGTGSNQPQHF.

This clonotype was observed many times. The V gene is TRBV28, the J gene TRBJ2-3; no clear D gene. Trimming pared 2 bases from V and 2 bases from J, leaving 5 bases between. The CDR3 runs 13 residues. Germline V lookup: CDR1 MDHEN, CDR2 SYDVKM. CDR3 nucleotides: TGTGCCAGCAGTTTAACCAACACAGATACGCAGTATTTT. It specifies CASSLTNTDTQYF.

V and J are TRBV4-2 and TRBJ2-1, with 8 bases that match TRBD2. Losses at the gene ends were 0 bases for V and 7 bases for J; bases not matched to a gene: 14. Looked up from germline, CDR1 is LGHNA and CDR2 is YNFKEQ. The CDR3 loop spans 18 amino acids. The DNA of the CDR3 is TGTGCCAGCAGCCAAGATGGCCCAGTGGCGGGGGGAAGGAATGAGCAGTTCTTC. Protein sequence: CASSQDGPVAGGRNEQFF.

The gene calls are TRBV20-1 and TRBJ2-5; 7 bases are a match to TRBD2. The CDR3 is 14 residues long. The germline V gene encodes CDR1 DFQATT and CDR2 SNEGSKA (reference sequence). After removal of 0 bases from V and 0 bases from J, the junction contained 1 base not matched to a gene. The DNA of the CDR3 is TGCAGTGCTAGAGAAGCGGGGTACCAAGAGACCCAGTACTTC. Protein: CSAREAGYQETQYF.

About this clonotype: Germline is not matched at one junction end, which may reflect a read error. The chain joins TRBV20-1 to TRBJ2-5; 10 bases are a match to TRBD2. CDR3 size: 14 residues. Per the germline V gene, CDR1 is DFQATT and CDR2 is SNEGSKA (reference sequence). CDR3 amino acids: CSARAGGSFETQYF. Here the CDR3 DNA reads TGCAGTGCCAGAGCGGGAGGGAGTTTTGAGACCCAGTACTTC.

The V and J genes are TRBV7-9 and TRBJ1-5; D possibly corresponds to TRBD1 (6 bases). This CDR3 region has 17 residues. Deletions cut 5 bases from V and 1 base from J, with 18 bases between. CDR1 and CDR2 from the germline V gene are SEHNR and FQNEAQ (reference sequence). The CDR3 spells CASSRGSWGDSNQPQHF. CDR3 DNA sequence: TGTGCCAGCAGCAGGGGGTCCTGGGGTGACAGCAATCAGCCCCAGCATTTT. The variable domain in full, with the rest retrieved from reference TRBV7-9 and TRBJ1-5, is DTGVSQNPRHKITKRGQNVTFRCDPISEHNRLYWYRQTLGQGPEFLTYFQNEAQLEKSRLLSDRFSAERPKGSFSTLEIQRTEQGDSAMYLCASSRGSWGDSNQPQHFGDGTRLSIL.

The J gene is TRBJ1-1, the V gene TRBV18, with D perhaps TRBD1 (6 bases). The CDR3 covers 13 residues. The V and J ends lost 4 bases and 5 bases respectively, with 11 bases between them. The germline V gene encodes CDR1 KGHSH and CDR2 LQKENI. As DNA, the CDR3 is TGTGCCAGCTCACAGGGGGTTTTTACTGAAGCTTTCTTT. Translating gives CASSQGVFTEAFF.

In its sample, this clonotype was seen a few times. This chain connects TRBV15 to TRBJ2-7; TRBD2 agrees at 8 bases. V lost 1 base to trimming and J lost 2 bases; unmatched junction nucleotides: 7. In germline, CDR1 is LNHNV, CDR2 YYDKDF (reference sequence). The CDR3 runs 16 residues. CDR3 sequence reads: CATSRVRGGPPYEQYF. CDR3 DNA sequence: TGTGCCACCAGCAGAGTACGGGGGGGGCCCCCCTACGAGCAGTACTTC. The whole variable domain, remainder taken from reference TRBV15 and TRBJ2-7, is DAMVIQNPRYQVTQFGKPVTLSCSQTLNHNVMYWYQQKSSQAPKLLFHYYDKDFNNEADTPDNFQSRRPNTSFCFLDIRSPGLGDTAMYLCATSRVRGGPPYEQYFGPGTRLTVT.

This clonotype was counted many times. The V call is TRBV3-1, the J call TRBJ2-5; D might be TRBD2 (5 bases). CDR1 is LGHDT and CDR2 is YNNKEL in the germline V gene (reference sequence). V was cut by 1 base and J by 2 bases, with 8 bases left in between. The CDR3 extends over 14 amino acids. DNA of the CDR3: TGTGCCAGCAGCCAAGGCAGGACTCAAGAGACCCAGTACTTC. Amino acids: CASSQGRTQETQYF.

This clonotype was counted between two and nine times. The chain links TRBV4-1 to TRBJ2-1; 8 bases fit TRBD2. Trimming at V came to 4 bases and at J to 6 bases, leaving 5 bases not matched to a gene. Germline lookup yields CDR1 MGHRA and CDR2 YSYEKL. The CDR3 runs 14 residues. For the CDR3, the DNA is TGCGCCAGCAGCCGGCGTAGCGGGACCAATGAGCAGTTCTTC. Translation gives CASSRRSGTNEQFF.

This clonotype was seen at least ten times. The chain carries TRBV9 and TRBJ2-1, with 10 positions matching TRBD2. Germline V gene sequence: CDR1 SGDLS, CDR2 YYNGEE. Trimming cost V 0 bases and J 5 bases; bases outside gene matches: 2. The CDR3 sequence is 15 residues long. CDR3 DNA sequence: TGTGCCAGCAGCGTAGGGACTAGCGGTAACAATGAGCAGTTCTTC. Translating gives CASSVGTSGNNEQFF.

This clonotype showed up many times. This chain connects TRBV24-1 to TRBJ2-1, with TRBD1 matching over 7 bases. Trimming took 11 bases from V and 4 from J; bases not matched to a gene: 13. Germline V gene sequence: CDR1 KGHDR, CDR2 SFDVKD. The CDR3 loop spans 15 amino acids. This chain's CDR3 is CASAGGASHYNEQFF. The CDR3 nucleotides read TGTGCCAGTGCAGGGGGTGCGAGTCATTACAATGAGCAGTTCTTC.

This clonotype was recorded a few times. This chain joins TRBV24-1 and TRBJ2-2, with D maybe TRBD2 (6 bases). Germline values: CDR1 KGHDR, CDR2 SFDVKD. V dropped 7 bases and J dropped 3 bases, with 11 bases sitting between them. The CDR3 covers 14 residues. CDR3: CATSGGFYTGELFF. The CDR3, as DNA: TGTGCCACCAGCGGGGGATTTTACACCGGGGAGCTGTTTTTT.

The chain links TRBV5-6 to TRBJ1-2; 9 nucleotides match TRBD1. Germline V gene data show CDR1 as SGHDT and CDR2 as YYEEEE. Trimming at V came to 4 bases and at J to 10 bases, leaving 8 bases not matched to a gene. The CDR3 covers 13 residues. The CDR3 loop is CASSHDRGMTYTF. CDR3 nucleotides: TGTGCCAGCAGCCACGACAGGGGGATGACCTACACCTTC.